A selection of T cell receptor beta chains follows, all from one sample in a study of cytomegalovirus exposure and HLA in healthy donors. Only in-frame clones appear in the TCRdb table, and some are missing; sequencing was by immunoSEQ multiplex PCR. Among approximately 110,000 clones, 79% were seen once, and the ten largest hold over 3%. Sequenced sample: PBMCs. The receptor source for this set is a woman between 40 and 50 years old in good health and CMV-seronegative. Both conserved end residues are part of each CDR3. Expanded clones get a size class; other rows say once, few or many, or leave the size out.

CASSYSGDITYEQYF NA TRBJ2-7 TRBV6-5
CASSFAGLAGYEQFF once TRBJ2-1 TRBV11-3
CASSLTGTGFQPQHF once TRBJ1-5 TRBV6-6
CASRRGDQETQYF few TRBJ2-5 TRBV7-9
CSVVGRAEHEQFF NA TRBJ2-1 TRBV29-1
CASSPRGGGRLGGYTF NA TRBJ1-2 TRBV7-2
CASSLGTWNEQFF NA TRBJ2-1 TRBV11-2
CASSVGQGSYNEQFF NA TRBJ2-1 TRBV9
CASSRNRVAGNTIYF NA TRBJ1-3 TRBV5-6
CASSYDSLNEKLFF NA TRBJ1-4 TRBV6-5
CASSLHTGTGNLNTEAFF NA TRBJ1-1 TRBV28
CASSPPGGYYGYTF NA TRBJ1-2 TRBV18
CASTLGLAGGTPYF NA TRBJ2-7 TRBV7-2
CASSLTDRGYEGTDTQYF NA TRBJ2-3 TRBV27
CASMAGSGQIEKLFF NA TRBJ1-4 TRBV19
CASSPLATDTQYF NA TRBJ2-3 TRBV18
CASSTQSAGANVLTF NA TRBJ2-6 TRBV19
CASSLYRADNEKLFF once TRBJ1-4 TRBV28
CAWSETGDNQPQHF NA TRBJ1-5 TRBV30
CSVGSRLNEKLFF NA TRBJ1-4 TRBV29-1
CASSLRGFNEKLFF NA TRBJ1-4 TRBV7-2
CAGSSTGGRVGYEQYF NA TRBJ2-7 TRBV28
CASMAGAGAGELFF NA TRBJ2-2 TRBV10-2
CASRIQGRDNEQFF few TRBJ2-1 TRBV2
CASSLAPGQETQYF few TRBJ2-5 TRBV11-2
CATGRQTGTSGDTDTQYF NA TRBJ2-3 TRBV15
CASSVTGTSGYNEQFF NA TRBJ2-1 TRBV7-2
CASSLARALISSGANVLTF NA TRBJ2-6 TRBV7-8
CASRRDRNYEQYF few TRBJ2-7 TRBV28
CSVTRDRDTGELFF NA TRBJ2-2 TRBV29-1
CASSHRDLQGILYGYTF NA TRBJ1-2 TRBV5-4
CASSRQGLEGYEQYF NA TRBJ2-7 TRBV14
CAITPDREVDYGYTF NA TRBJ1-2 TRBV10-3
CASSDMGPPDEKLFF few TRBJ1-4 TRBV2
CASSLLQGKGEQYF NA TRBJ2-7 TRBV5-6
CASSSRVGGLNSPLHF NA TRBJ1-6 TRBV28
CASNRLVTGELFF NA TRBJ2-2 TRBV2